The 9 T cell receptor beta chains listed next were all sequenced from one sample in a study of T-cell reconstitution after alpha-beta-depleted transplantation in children. Researchers prepared the TCRbeta library using unique molecular identifiers, the study reports. TCRdb re-called the PCR reads with MiXCR, one entry per CDR3 protein. The table has about 360,000 distinct CDR3 sequences, about an eighth seen once; the top ten hold about 4.5%. This specimen consisted of PBMCs, obtained from the stem cell graft. These receptors were taken from a human donor who donated a stem cell graft to a child with Fanconi anemia.

This clonotype occurred a few times. V and J are TRBV29-1 and TRBJ2-7, with D perhaps matching TRBD1 or TRBD2 (7 bases each). The length of the CDR3 is 15 residues. V lost 5 bases to trimming and J lost 3 bases, with 20 bases between them. Germline V CDR1 and CDR2: SQVTM, ANQGSEA. CDR3 nucleotide sequence: TGCAGCGTTCAGGGGGGGCGCGAACAGAACTACGAGCAGTACTTC. As protein: CSVQGGREQNYEQYF.

The sample holds a few counts of this clonotype. The J gene is TRBJ2-5, the V gene TRBV7-9; weak D call: TRBD2 (5 bases). The CDR3 runs to 13 residues. V was pared by 3 bases and J by 3 bases, with 8 bases between. CDR1 is SEHNR, CDR2 FQNEAQ, per germline (reference sequence). CDR3 bases: TGTGCCAGCAGCTTGCGGGCAGAAGAGACCCAGTACTTC. Translated, it gives CASSLRAEETQYF. Together with reference TRBV7-9 and TRBJ2-5, the CDR3 gives the full variable domain: DTGVSQNPRHKITKRGQNVTFRCDPISEHNRLYWYRQTLGQGPEFLTYFQNEAQLEKSRLLSDRFSAERPKGSFSTLEIQRTEQGDSAMYLCASSLRAEETQYFGPGTRLLVL.

This clonotype was observed a handful of times. This rearrangement joins TRBV6-4 to TRBJ1-1; D is possibly TRBD1 (5 bases). V lost 6 bases to trimming and J lost 1 base, with 12 bases between them. This CDR3 contains 14 residues. Germline V CDR1 and CDR2: MRHNA, SNTAGT. In nucleotides, the CDR3 is TGTGCCAGCAGGGCCAGTGGGGGGAACACTGAAGCTTTCTTT. It encodes CASRASGGNTEAFF.

This clonotype occurred a few times. This chain links TRBV24-1 with TRBJ2-2, with D hard to call. V was trimmed by 2 bases and J by 4 bases, leaving 10 bases between them. This CDR3 has 15 residues. The V gene's germline CDR1 is KGHDR and CDR2 SFDVKD. CDR3 DNA: TGTGCCACCAGTGATTCCAGTGGGGTCACCGGGGAGCTGTTTTTT. This sequence encodes CATSDSSGVTGELFF.

This chain joins TRBV5-1 and TRBJ1-1, with D possibly matching TRBD1 (5 bases). V was trimmed by 1 base and J by 7 bases, leaving 11 bases between them. The length of the CDR3 is 13 residues. Germline CDR1 reads SGHRS; CDR2 reads YFSETQ. The CDR3 nucleotides read TGCGCCAGCAGCTTGACAGGATCCATTGAAGCTTTCTTT. Translated, it gives CASSLTGSIEAFF.

The chain links TRBV5-1 to TRBJ1-3, with D maybe TRBD1 (5 bases). The V gene lost 4 bases and the J gene lost 4 bases, with 15 bases spanning the gap. There are 15 residues in the CDR3. Per germline, CDR1 SGHRS and CDR2 YFSETQ. CDR3: CASSAPPTGGNTIYF. CDR3 coding DNA: TGCGCCAGCAGCGCACCGCCTACAGGAGGAAACACCATATATTTT. The whole variable domain, filled in from reference TRBV5-1 and TRBJ1-3, reads KAGVTQTPRYLIKTRGQQVTLSCSPISGHRSVSWYQQTPGQGLQFLFEYFSETQRNKGNFPGRFSGRQFSNSRSEMNVSTLELGDSALYLCASSAPPTGGNTIYFGEGSWLTVV.

The chain recombines TRBV6-4 with TRBJ2-1, with TRBD1 as a possible D gene (6 bases). CDR1 and CDR2 from the germline V gene are MRHNA and SNTAGT. The CDR3 has 16 amino acids. Deletions cut 5 bases from V and 0 bases from J, with 14 bases between. This CDR3 is CASSPTETGSYNEQFF. CDR3 nucleotides: TGTGCCAGCAGTCCAACGGAGACAGGCTCCTACAATGAGCAGTTCTTC.

The chain has TRBV4-3 and TRBJ2-3, with 10 bases aligning to TRBD1. The CDR3 spans 15 residues. Germline values: CDR1 LGHNA, CDR2 YSLEER. Trimming cost V 4 bases and J 6 bases; bases outside gene matches: 7. The DNA of the CDR3 is TGCGCCAGCAGCCTCGGGACAGGGGATCTCGATACGCAGTATTTT. This codes for CASSLGTGDLDTQYF.

CDR3 sequence reads: CASGLDTHNEQFF. The CDR3 DNA is TGTGCTAGTGGTTTGGATACCCACAATGAGCAGTTCTTC. The rearrangement links TRBV12-5 to TRBJ2-1; no reliable D call. The CDR3 runs to 13 residues. V lost 1 base to trimming and J lost 5 bases, with 6 bases between them. Germline V gene lookup returns CDR1 LGHNT and CDR2 FRNRAP.